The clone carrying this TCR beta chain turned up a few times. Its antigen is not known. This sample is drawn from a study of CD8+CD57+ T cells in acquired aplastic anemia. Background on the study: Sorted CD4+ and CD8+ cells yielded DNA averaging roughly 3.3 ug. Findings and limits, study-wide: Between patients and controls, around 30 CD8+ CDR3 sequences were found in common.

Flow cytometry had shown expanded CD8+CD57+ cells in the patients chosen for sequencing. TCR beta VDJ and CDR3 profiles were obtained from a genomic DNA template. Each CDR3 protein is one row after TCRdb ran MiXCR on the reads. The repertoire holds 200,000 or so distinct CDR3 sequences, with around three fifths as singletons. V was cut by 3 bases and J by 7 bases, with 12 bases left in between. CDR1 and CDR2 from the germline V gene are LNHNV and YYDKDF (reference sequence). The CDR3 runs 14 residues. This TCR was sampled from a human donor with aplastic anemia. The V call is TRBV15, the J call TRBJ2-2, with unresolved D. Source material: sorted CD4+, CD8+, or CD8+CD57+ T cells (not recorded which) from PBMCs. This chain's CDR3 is CATSRGNGHGELFF. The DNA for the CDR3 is TGTGCCACCAGCAGGGGAAACGGGCACGGGGAGCTGTTTTTT.